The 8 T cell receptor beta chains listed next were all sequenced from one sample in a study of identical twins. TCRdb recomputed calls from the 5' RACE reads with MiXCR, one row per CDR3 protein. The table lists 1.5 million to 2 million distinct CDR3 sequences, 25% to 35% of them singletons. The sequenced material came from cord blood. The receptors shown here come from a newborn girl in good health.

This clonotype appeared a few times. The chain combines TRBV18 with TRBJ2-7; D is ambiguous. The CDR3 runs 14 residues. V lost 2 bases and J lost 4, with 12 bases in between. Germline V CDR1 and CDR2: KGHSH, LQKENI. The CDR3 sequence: CASSPKRFGYEQYF. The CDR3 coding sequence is TGTGCCAGCTCACCAAAGAGATTCGGATACGAGCAGTACTTC.

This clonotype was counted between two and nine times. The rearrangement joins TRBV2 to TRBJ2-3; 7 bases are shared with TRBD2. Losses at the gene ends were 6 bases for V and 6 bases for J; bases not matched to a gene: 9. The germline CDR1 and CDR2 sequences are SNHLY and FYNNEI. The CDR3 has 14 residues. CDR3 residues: CASRRSGAGDTQYF. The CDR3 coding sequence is TGTGCCAGCAGACGGAGCGGGGCTGGGGATACGCAGTATTTT.

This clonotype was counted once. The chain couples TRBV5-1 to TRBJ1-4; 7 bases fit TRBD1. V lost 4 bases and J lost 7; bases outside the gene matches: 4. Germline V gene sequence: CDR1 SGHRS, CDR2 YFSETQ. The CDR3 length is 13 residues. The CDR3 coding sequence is TGCGCCAGCAGCACAGGGGATACTGAAAAACTGTTTTTT. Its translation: CASSTGDTEKLFF.

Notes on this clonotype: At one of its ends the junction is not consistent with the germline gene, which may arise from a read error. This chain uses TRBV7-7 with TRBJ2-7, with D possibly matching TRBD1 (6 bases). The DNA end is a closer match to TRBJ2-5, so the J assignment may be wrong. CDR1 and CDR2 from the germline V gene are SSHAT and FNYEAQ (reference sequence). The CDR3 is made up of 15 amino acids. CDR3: CASSSWPRGRETQYF. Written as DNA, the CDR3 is TGTGCTAGCAGCTCTTGGCCCAGGGGCCGAGAGACCCAGTACTTC.

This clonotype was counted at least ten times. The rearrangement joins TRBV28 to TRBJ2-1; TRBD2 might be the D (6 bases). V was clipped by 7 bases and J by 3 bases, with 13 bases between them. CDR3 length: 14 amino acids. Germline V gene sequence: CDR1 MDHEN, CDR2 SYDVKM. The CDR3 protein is CASTGGINYNEQFF. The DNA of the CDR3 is TGTGCCAGCACCGGCGGGATAAACTACAATGAGCAGTTCTTC.

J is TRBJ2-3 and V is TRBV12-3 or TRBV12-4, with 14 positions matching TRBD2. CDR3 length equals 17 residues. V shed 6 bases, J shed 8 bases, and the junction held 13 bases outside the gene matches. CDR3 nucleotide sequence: TGTGCCAGCAGAATCCTTGGACTAGCGGGAGGCCAGTCTACGCAGTATTTT. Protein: CASRILGLAGGQSTQYF.

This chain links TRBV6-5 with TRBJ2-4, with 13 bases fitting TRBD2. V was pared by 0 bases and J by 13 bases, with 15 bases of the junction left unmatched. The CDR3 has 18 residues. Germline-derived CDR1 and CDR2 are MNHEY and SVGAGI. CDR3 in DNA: TGTGCCAGCAGTTACTCAATGGCCCGGACTAGCGGGAGAGGGGAGCAGTACTTC. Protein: CASSYSMARTSGRGEQYF.

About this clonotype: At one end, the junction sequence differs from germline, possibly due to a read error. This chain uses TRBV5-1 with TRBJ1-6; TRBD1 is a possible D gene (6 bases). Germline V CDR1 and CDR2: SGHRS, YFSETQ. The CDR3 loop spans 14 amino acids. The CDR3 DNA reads TGCGCCAGCAGCTTGGGGGGGCATAATTTACCCCTCCACTTT. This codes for CASSLGGHNLPLHF.